The clone carrying this TCR beta chain has just a few counts. The target antigen is unknown. Germline V gene lookup returns CDR1 SGHNT and CDR2 YENEEA. This CDR3 spans 16 amino acids. Between the trimmed V and J ends, which lost 0 bases and 2 bases, there was a span of 12 bases. The data were obtained in a study of T cell repertoires in cytomegalovirus infection. Study context: Indications of both CMV infection and matching HLA type were provided by public TCR beta signatures.

Findings of the study overall: CMV carriers with the relevant HLA were identified by cumulative public TCR beta family frequency.

TCRdb independently ran MiXCR on the reads; one entry per CDR3 protein. Here the sample spans about 890,000 distinct CDR3 sequences, approximately 32% being singletons. This rearrangement joins TRBV11-3 to TRBJ2-3; weak D call: TRBD2 (7 bases). The sequence was collected from a human donor in good health (CMV status not recorded). Some clones in this sample may be carry-over from other donors' samples. The sample in question was cultured CD8+ T cells from PBMCs, obtained from culture after CMV antigen stimulation. This CDR3 reads CASSLEGGDSTDTQYF. The DNA for the CDR3 is TGTGCCAGCAGCTTAGAAGGGGGGGACTCCACAGATACGCAGTATTTT.